A selection of T cell receptor beta chains follows, all from one sample in a study of blood T cell repertoires in COVID-19. The table came from immunoSEQ multiplex PCR; TCRdb's copy has only in-frame clones and leaves some out. The top ten clones hold approximately 4% of a sample with 250,000 to 350,000 clones, about 90% of them seen once. Specimen: PBMCs or T cells enriched from blood (not recorded which). These receptors originate from a young woman with acute COVID-19. The CDR3 runs from the conserved cysteine through the conserved F or W. The D gene is left open where the match is weak. Some rows mark clone size as missing; the rest say once, few, many or name a class of expanded clone.

clone_size j_call v_call d_call cdr3_nt cdr3_aa
- TRBJ2-6 TRBV5-4 - TGTGCCAGCACGGAGGGCAGGGCGGCTGGGGCCAACGTCCTGACTTTC CASTEGRAAGANVLTF
- TRBJ1-5 TRBV28 - TGTGCCAGCAGTTTATTAAGGGGGAGCAATCAGCCCCAGCATTTT CASSLLRGSNQPQHF
- TRBJ2-3 TRBV7-2 TRBD2 TGTGCCAGCAGCTTAGTCCTTAGCGGGCCGCAGTATTTT CASSLVLSGPQYF
once TRBJ2-6 TRBV30 - TGTGCCTGGCGGCGGCCCTCTGGGGCCAACGTCCTGACTTTC CAWRRPSGANVLTF
- TRBJ2-3 TRBV20-1 TRBD2 TGCAGTGCTAGTACTAGCGGGGCTACAGATACGCAGTATTTT CSASTSGATDTQYF
- TRBJ1-1 TRBV27 - TGTGCCAGCAGTACCTACAGGGCACTAGACGGCGAAGCTTTCTTT CASSTYRALDGEAFF
- TRBJ1-2 TRBV6-5 TRBD1 TGTGCCAGCAGTTACGGGACAGACAACTATGGCTACACCTTC CASSYGTDNYGYTF
- TRBJ1-3 TRBV11-2 - TGTGCCAGCAGCCCCCCGGGGGGCTCTGGAAACACCATATATTTT CASSPPGGSGNTIYF
- TRBJ2-7 TRBV7-2 - TGTGCCAGCAGCTCTCCAGCCTACGAGCAGTACTTC CASSSPAYEQYF
- TRBJ1-5 TRBV5-8 - TGTGCCAGCAGTCTGTCGGGGGTGAGCAATCAGCCCCAGCATTTT CASSLSGVSNQPQHF
- TRBJ2-7 TRBV18 - TGTGCCAGCTCACCACGCCCAGATGGCGAGCAGTACTTC CASSPRPDGEQYF
few TRBJ1-2 TRBV19 - TGTGCCAGTAGAAGGGAGGCGGAGACTAACTATGGCTACACCTTC CASRREAETNYGYTF
few TRBJ2-3 TRBV7-3 TRBD2 TGTGCCAGCAGCCTTACGGGACTAGCGGGAGGTTTTGCAGATACGCAGTATTTT CASSLTGLAGGFADTQYF
- TRBJ1-3 TRBV5-1 TRBD1 TGCGCCAGCAGCTTGGAGGGGGCGCTTGGAAACACCATATATTTT CASSLEGALGNTIYF
few TRBJ2-1 TRBV29-1 - TGCAGCGTCCTGAGCAGGGCTTTATACAATGAGCAGTTCTTC CSVLSRALYNEQFF
- TRBJ2-7 TRBV7-8 TRBD2 TGTGCCAGCAGCCGCACTAGCGGCGAGCAGTACTTC CASSRTSGEQYF
- TRBJ2-7 TRBV19 - TGTGCCAGTAGTTATCGACTCAGTATAGGCGAGCAGTACTTC CASSYRLSIGEQYF
- TRBJ1-5 TRBV7-8 TRBD1 TGTGCCAGCTCGACAGGGCGTAGCAATCAGCCCCAGCATTTT CASSTGRSNQPQHF
once TRBJ2-1 TRBV7-2 TRBD1 TGTGCCAGCAGCCCGTGGACAGGGGAAGGCAATGAGCAGTTCTTC CASSPWTGEGNEQFF
- TRBJ2-2 TRBV7-3 - TGTGCCAGCAGCTCCACTATGGCCGGGGAGCTGTTTTTT CASSSTMAGELFF
- TRBJ1-2 TRBV27 - TGTGCCAGCAGTTTACAGCCTACGGGGGTATATGGCTACACCTTC CASSLQPTGVYGYTF
once TRBJ2-1 TRBV6-5 - TGTGCCAGCGCCGAGACTAGAAACAATGAGCAGTTCTTC CASAETRNNEQFF
- TRBJ2-1 TRBV7-3 - TGTGCCAGCAGCTTAGGAGGACTGATCAATGAGCAGTTCTTC CASSLGGLINEQFF
- TRBJ1-1 TRBV10-3 TRBD1 TGTGCCATCAGTGAAGACAGGGTTGAGCTAATGAACACTGAAGCTTTCTTT CAISEDRVELMNTEAFF
- TRBJ1-1 TRBV11-3 - TGTGCCAGCAGCCTCCGGACGGGGTTGAACACTGAAGCTTTCTTT CASSLRTGLNTEAFF
- TRBJ1-1 TRBV2 - TGTGCCAGCAGTGAGAACTCCCTAATGAACACTGAAGCTTTCTTT CASSENSLMNTEAFF
- TRBJ1-1 TRBV10-1 TRBD1 TGCGCCTTCCTCACCGGGGGACAGGGAAGCACTGAAGCTTTCTTT CAFLTGGQGSTEAFF
- TRBJ2-1 TRBV7-6 TRBD2 TGTGCCAGCAGCTTTATGGGAGGGCAAAGTGACAATGAGCAGTTCTTC CASSFMGGQSDNEQFF
- TRBJ2-2 TRBV7-2 - TGTGCCAGCAGCTTAGTTCTCCAGGCCCTAAGGACCGGGGAGCTGTTTTTT CASSLVLQALRTGELFF